Following are 27 T cell receptor beta chains from one sample sequenced in a study of blood T cell repertoires in COVID-19. The repertoire was sequenced with immunoSEQ multiplex PCR; TCRdb's copy has only in-frame clones and lacks some. The sample lists roughly 63,000 clones, nearly 90% occurring once. Sample: peripheral blood. These receptors were taken from a man between 50 and 59 years old with active COVID-19.

The gene calls are TRBV7-8 and TRBJ2-3; a weak D match, TRBD1 (6 bases). V was trimmed by 5 bases and J by 2 bases, leaving 17 bases between them. From germline, CDR1 is SGHVS and CDR2 FQNEAQ. The CDR3 is 16 amino acids. The CDR3 protein is CASSHRDGRITDTQYF. Written as DNA, the CDR3 is TGTGCCAGCAGCCACAGGGACGGCCGAATCACAGATACGCAGTATTTT.

This chain connects TRBV19 to TRBJ2-1, with D tentatively TRBD1 (5 bases). The CDR3 runs to 14 residues. Trimming stripped 9 bases from V and 6 bases from J, with 18 bases between. CDR1 is LNHDA, CDR2 SQIVND, per germline (reference sequence). CDR3: CASRGRAGRNEQFF. CDR3 sequence (DNA): TGTGCCAGCCGAGGCCGGGCAGGGCGCAATGAGCAGTTCTTC.

This clone appeared a few times. The chain is built from TRBV2 and TRBJ1-5; TRBD1 matches at 9 bases. The CDR3 is made up of 14 amino acids. From germline, CDR1 is SNHLY and CDR2 FYNNEI. The junction had 6 bases not matched to a gene; V was cut back by 6 bases and J by 6 bases. The CDR3: CASSERTGVQPQHF. CDR3 DNA sequence: TGTGCCAGCAGCGAAAGGACAGGGGTTCAGCCCCAGCATTTT. Full variable domain (missing parts from reference TRBV2 and TRBJ1-5): EPEVTQTPSHQVTQMGQEVILRCVPISNHLYFYWYRQILGQKVEFLVSFYNNEISEKSEIFDDQFSVERPDGSNFTLKIRSTKLEDSAMYFCASSERTGVQPQHFGDGTRLSIL.

V and J are TRBV5-6 and TRBJ1-6; 8 bases match TRBD1. This CDR3 spans 14 amino acids. The germline V gene has CDR1 SGHDT and CDR2 YYEEEE. V was clipped by 2 bases and J by 6 bases; unmatched bases: 1. CDR3 loop: CASSFRGLNSPLHF. DNA for the CDR3: TGTGCCAGCAGCTTCAGGGGGCTTAATTCACCCCTCCACTTT.

The chain carries TRBV6-6 and TRBJ1-2; D is unclear. Germline-derived CDR1 and CDR2 are MNHNY and SVGAGI (reference sequence). Trimming stripped 4 bases from V and 5 bases from J, with 11 bases between. CDR3 size: 13 residues. The CDR3 here is CASSSPGSYGYTF. CDR3 nucleotide sequence: TGTGCCAGCAGTTCTCCGGGATCGTATGGCTACACCTTC.

This clone occurred once. The CDR3 sequence is CASGSLETQYF. The DNA of the CDR3 is TGTGCCAGCGGTAGTTTAGAGACCCAGTACTTC. The chain combines TRBV2 with TRBJ2-5; D gene unclear. Germline CDR1 SNHLY, CDR2 FYNNEI. The CDR3 covers 11 residues. Trimming took off 8 bases at V and 4 bases at J, with 8 bases between the two ends.

This chain connects TRBV19 to TRBJ2-2; 9 bases fit TRBD1. Germline lookup yields CDR1 LNHDA and CDR2 SQIVND (reference sequence). With V trimmed by 8 bases and J by 7 bases, 5 bases remained unmatched. The CDR3 totals 13 residues. The CDR3 protein is CASDRGISGELFF. CDR3 nucleotide sequence: TGTGCCAGTGACAGGGGGATCAGCGGGGAGCTGTTTTTT.

V gene TRBV6-1 combines with J gene TRBJ1-5; 9 nucleotides line up with TRBD1. Trimming at V came to 1 base and at J to 7 bases, leaving 17 bases not matched to a gene. The CDR3 has 19 residues. Germline values: CDR1 MNHNS, CDR2 SASEGT. This CDR3 is CASSEVGQGSPDSRQPQHF. Written as DNA, the CDR3 is TGTGCCAGCAGTGAAGTAGGACAGGGGTCTCCAGATAGCAGGCAGCCCCAGCATTTT.

The V call is TRBV5-6, the J call TRBJ2-3; possible D gene TRBD2, 6 bases. Deletions cut 3 bases from V and 5 bases from J, with 16 bases between. The CDR3 has 15 amino acids. Germline V gene lookup returns CDR1 SGHDT and CDR2 YYEEEE. The chain's CDR3 is CASSYRRGILDTQYF. The CDR3 DNA follows: TGTGCCAGCAGCTACCGGCGGGGCATCTTAGATACGCAGTATTTT.

The chain links TRBV11-3 to TRBJ2-1, with 11 positions matching TRBD2. Losses at the gene ends were 5 bases for V and 10 bases for J; bases not matched to a gene: 10. The CDR3 contains 15 residues. CDR1 and CDR2 from the germline V gene are SGHNT and YENEEA. The DNA for the CDR3 is TGTGCCAGCAGCCAAAATAGCGGGGGGGCACGGGAGCAGTTCTTC. This gives the protein CASSQNSGGAREQFF.

This sequence joins TRBV2 and TRBJ1-5, with no clear D. Germline V gene lookup returns CDR1 SNHLY and CDR2 FYNNEI. The V and J ends lost 4 bases and 0 bases respectively, with 10 bases between them. This CDR3 has 15 amino acids. CDR3 sequence reads: CASSVAAYSNQPQHF. CDR3 coding DNA: TGTGCCAGCAGTGTAGCAGCTTATAGCAATCAGCCCCAGCATTTT.

This rearrangement joins TRBV5-4 to TRBJ2-3, with TRBD2 matching 14 bases. Trimming took 3 bases from V and 6 from J; bases not matched to a gene: 3. The CDR3 spans 15 residues. In germline, CDR1 is SGHNT, CDR2 YYREEE (reference sequence). The CDR3 DNA reads as TGTGCCAGCAGCTCGGGACTAGCGGGGGACGATACGCAGTATTTT. It encodes CASSSGLAGDDTQYF.

This sequence joins TRBV9 and TRBJ1-4, with TRBD1 matching 8 bases. The CDR3 contains 16 residues. V shed 8 bases and J 3 bases; nucleotides not matched to a gene: 12. Germline V gene lookup returns CDR1 SGDLS and CDR2 YYNGEE. The CDR3 spells CASGQGIPGANEKLFF. CDR3 nucleotides: TGTGCCAGTGGACAGGGCATACCTGGGGCTAATGAAAAACTGTTTTTT.

The chain is built from TRBV9 and TRBJ2-5; D perhaps matches TRBD2 (6 bases). Germline V gene lookup returns CDR1 SGDLS and CDR2 YYNGEE. This CDR3 contains 14 residues. Trimming cost V 0 bases and J 2 bases, with 8 bases left between them. In DNA, the CDR3 is TGTGCCAGCAGCGTAGCCGGGGGACAAGAGACCCAGTACTTC. Translated, it gives CASSVAGGQETQYF.

The rearrangement joins TRBV2 to TRBJ2-7, with TRBD2 as a possible D gene (6 bases). Germline CDR1 is SNHLY and CDR2 is FYNNEI. V lost 8 bases, J lost 0 bases, and 11 bases lay in between. The CDR3 is 13 amino acids. The CDR3 loop is CASRAGSSYEQYF. CDR3 nucleotide sequence: TGTGCCAGCCGGGCGGGGAGCTCCTACGAGCAGTACTTC. The entire variable domain, with the rest obtained from reference TRBV2 and TRBJ2-7, is as follows: EPEVTQTPSHQVTQMGQEVILRCVPISNHLYFYWYRQILGQKVEFLVSFYNNEISEKSEIFDDQFSVERPDGSNFTLKIRSTKLEDSAMYFCASRAGSSYEQYFGPGTRLTVT.

The chain uses TRBV5-4 and TRBJ2-3; the match to TRBD2 covers 10 bases. The CDR3 totals 16 residues. The V gene end was trimmed by 1 base and the J gene end by 5 bases; junction bases not matched to a gene: 7. The V gene's germline CDR1 is SGHNT and CDR2 YYREEE (reference sequence). The CDR3 DNA reads as TGTGCCAGCAGCTTGCCCAGCGGGGGGGCCATAGATACGCAGTATTTT. Translating it yields CASSLPSGGAIDTQYF.

The J gene is TRBJ2-5, the V gene TRBV6-2 or TRBV6-3; TRBD1 might be the D (7 bases). This CDR3 region has 15 residues. The V end was cut by 5 bases, the J end by 5 bases, with 18 bases between. The V gene's germline CDR1 is MNHEY and CDR2 SVGEGT. CDR3 region: CASSPTGVGGETQYF. The CDR3 DNA is TGTGCCAGCAGTCCCACAGGGGTCGGAGGGGAGACCCAGTACTTC.

The rearrangement joins TRBV4-3 to TRBJ2-7; 8 bases map to TRBD1. The CDR3 covers 13 residues. V lost 3 bases, J lost 3 bases, and 1 base stayed unmatched. Germline V gene sequence: CDR1 LGHNA, CDR2 YSLEER. CDR3 loop: CASSHGQGYEQYF. The CDR3 DNA reads as TGCGCCAGCAGCCATGGACAGGGCTACGAGCAGTACTTC.

Written as DNA, the CDR3 is TGCGCCAGCGGGACACCGGTCTTGGATACGCAGTATTTT. The encoded protein is CASGTPVLDTQYF. This sequence joins TRBV5-1 and TRBJ2-3, with D perhaps TRBD1 (6 bases). V shed 7 bases and J shed 6 bases, with 15 bases lying between them. Germline CDR1 is SGHRS and CDR2 is YFSETQ. The CDR3 consists of 13 residues.

The CDR3 nucleotides read TGTGCTAGTGGTTTTCGGCAGGGTCTCACCGGGGAGCTGTTTTTT. This gives the protein CASGFRQGLTGELFF. The V call is TRBV12-5, the J call TRBJ2-2, with D possibly being TRBD1 (5 bases). Trimming cost V 3 bases and J 4 bases, with 12 bases left between them. The CDR3 spans 15 residues. CDR1 and CDR2 (germline): LGHNT, FRNRAP.

The V gene is TRBV7-9, the J gene TRBJ1-2; a possible D gene is TRBD1 (5 bases). Germline CDR1 is SEHNR and CDR2 is FQNEAQ (reference sequence). V gave up 5 bases and J gave up 6 bases, with 16 bases separating them. The CDR3 is made up of 14 amino acids. The CDR3, as DNA: TGTGCCAGCAGCAGGGTTCAGGGACTCGATGGCTACACCTTC. This encodes CASSRVQGLDGYTF.

The chain couples TRBV7-2 to TRBJ1-1; TRBD1 aligns across 8 bases. Germline assignment: CDR1 SGHTA and CDR2 FQGNSA. The CDR3 is 16 amino acids. The trim removed 5 bases at V and 1 base at J, leaving 9 bases unmatched. The CDR3 is CASSSRRGQGNTEAFF. DNA for the CDR3: TGTGCCAGCAGCAGTCGACGCGGACAGGGGAACACTGAAGCTTTCTTT. Drawing the rest from reference TRBV7-2 and TRBJ1-1, the complete variable domain is GAGVSQSPSNKVTEKGKDVELRCDPISGHTALYWYRQSLGQGLEFLIYFQGNSAPDKSGLPSDRFSAERTGGSVSTLTIQRTQQEDSAVYLCASSSRRGQGNTEAFFGQGTRLTVV.

The genes are TRBV4-3 and TRBJ1-4; D not certain. V lost 0 bases, J lost 8 bases, and 13 bases lay in between. Germline V lookup: CDR1 LGHNA, CDR2 YSLEER. The CDR3 runs 15 residues. The CDR3 nucleotides read TGCGCCAGCAGCCAAGACGGGGTGGTAAGGGAAAAACTGTTTTTT. Amino acid sequence: CASSQDGVVREKLFF.

The chain is built from TRBV7-9 and TRBJ1-5; the match to TRBD1 covers 9 bases. The ends lost 4 bases at V and 6 bases at J; junction bases unmatched: 7. Germline values: CDR1 SEHNR, CDR2 FQNEAQ (reference sequence). This CDR3 has 15 residues. CDR3 region: CASSSGTGRAQPQHF. The CDR3 DNA reads as TGTGCCAGCAGCTCTGGGACAGGGAGGGCTCAGCCCCAGCATTTT. Full variable domain (missing parts from reference TRBV7-9 and TRBJ1-5): DTGVSQNPRHKITKRGQNVTFRCDPISEHNRLYWYRQTLGQGPEFLTYFQNEAQLEKSRLLSDRFSAERPKGSFSTLEIQRTEQGDSAMYLCASSSGTGRAQPQHFGDGTRLSIL.

This clone was counted once. This chain uses TRBV2 with TRBJ2-7, with a weak D call TRBD1 (5 bases). Germline CDR1 is SNHLY and CDR2 is FYNNEI. This CDR3 has 12 residues. V lost 2 bases and J 4 bases, leaving 6 bases between the germline ends. In DNA, the CDR3 is TGTGCCAGCAGTGAACAGGGATACGAGCAGTACTTC. It yields the protein CASSEQGYEQYF.

This chain links TRBV15 with TRBJ2-7; D unclear. Germline assignment: CDR1 LNHNV and CDR2 YYDKDF (reference sequence). Trimming removed 0 bases at V and 3 bases at J, with 18 bases between. There are 17 residues in the CDR3. CDR3 coding DNA: TGTGCCACCAGCAGAGATCCTCGACACGGTTTACGCTACGAGCAGTACTTC. Encoded protein: CATSRDPRHGLRYEQYF.

V is TRBV19 and J is TRBJ2-3, with TRBD1 matching 7 bases. The CDR3 sequence is 15 residues long. Germline values: CDR1 LNHDA, CDR2 SQIVND (reference sequence). The trim removed 3 bases at V and 8 bases at J, leaving 11 bases unmatched. The CDR3 loop is CASSITGVPQGTQYF. CDR3 DNA sequence: TGTGCCAGTAGTATTACAGGGGTTCCGCAAGGTACGCAGTATTTT.